The 8 T cell receptor beta chains below were found in one sample sequenced in a study of cytomegalovirus exposure and HLA in healthy donors. Primers included in the PCR were 60 Vbeta and 13 Jbeta primers. Here immunoSEQ multiplex PCR was the method, and the copy in TCRdb shows in-frame clones only, minus some. This table has 110,000 to 150,000 clones, about 79% appearing once. Sequencing was performed on PBMCs. These receptors were collected from a male donor in good health and CMV-seronegative.

This rearrangement joins TRBV4-1 to TRBJ2-1; 8 nucleotides line up with TRBD2. Trimming cost V 1 base and J 12 bases; bases outside gene matches: 17. The CDR3 runs to 17 residues. CDR1 and CDR2 from the germline V gene are MGHRA and YSYEKL. The CDR3 reads CASSQVVVQRERFRQFF. DNA of the CDR3: TGCGCCAGCAGCCAAGTGGTAGTCCAGCGGGAGAGATTTAGGCAGTTCTTC.

This clone turned up a few times. The V gene is TRBV7-9, the J gene TRBJ2-5, with D perhaps matching TRBD2 (7 bases). The germline V gene encodes CDR1 SEHNR and CDR2 FQNEAQ (reference sequence). The CDR3 has 16 residues. V lost 2 bases to trimming and J lost 1 base, with 14 bases between them. CDR3 amino acids: CASSLLGGDTQETQYF. Here the CDR3 DNA reads TGTGCCAGCAGCTTATTGGGGGGGGACACCCAAGAGACCCAGTACTTC. Supplemented by reference TRBV7-9 and TRBJ2-5, the full variable domain reads DTGVSQNPRHKITKRGQNVTFRCDPISEHNRLYWYRQTLGQGPEFLTYFQNEAQLEKSRLLSDRFSAERPKGSFSTLEIQRTEQGDSAMYLCASSLLGGDTQETQYFGPGTRLLVL.

The chain joins TRBV7-3 to TRBJ2-7; 10 nucleotides line up with TRBD1. V shed 11 bases, J shed 4 bases, and the junction held 8 bases outside the gene matches. The CDR3 loop spans 13 amino acids. CDR1 and CDR2 (germline): SGHTA, FQGTGA. The CDR3 loop is CAVSRTGGYEQYF. In DNA, the CDR3 is TGTGCCGTTTCGCGGACAGGGGGTTACGAGCAGTACTTC.

The chain is built from TRBV9 and TRBJ2-1, with D possibly matching TRBD2 (7 bases). The germline V gene has CDR1 SGDLS and CDR2 YYNGEE. This CDR3 region has 16 residues. The V end lost 4 bases, the J end lost 1 base, and 15 bases lay between the germline ends. CDR3 residues: CASSPRGRESYNEQFF. CDR3 nucleotides: TGTGCCAGCAGCCCCCGGGGGCGGGAGTCCTACAATGAGCAGTTCTTC.

The chain has TRBV7-2 and TRBJ2-1, with 8 bases that match TRBD2. Trimming removed 5 bases from V and 4 bases from J; junction bases left unmatched: 4. The CDR3 runs 14 residues. Germline CDR1 and CDR2: SGHTA and FQGNSA. The CDR3 DNA is TGTGCCAGCAGCCCGGGACTAGAGTACAATGAGCAGTTCTTC. Translating gives CASSPGLEYNEQFF. Complete variable domain (other parts from reference TRBV7-2 and TRBJ2-1): GAGVSQSPSNKVTEKGKDVELRCDPISGHTALYWYRQSLGQGLEFLIYFQGNSAPDKSGLPSDRFSAERTGGSVSTLTIQRTQQEDSAVYLCASSPGLEYNEQFFGPGTRLTVL.

This clone was detected once. This sequence joins TRBV6-5 and TRBJ1-1, with D possibly being TRBD1 (6 bases). Germline CDR1 is MNHEY and CDR2 is SVGAGI. This CDR3 region has 13 residues. V shed 7 bases and J shed 2 bases, with 11 bases lying between them. The CDR3 here is CASIPRGNTEAFF. Here the CDR3 DNA reads TGTGCCAGCATCCCCAGGGGTAACACTGAAGCTTTCTTT.

This clone was detected only once. V and J are TRBV5-6 and TRBJ1-6; 9 nucleotides align to TRBD1. Germline V lookup: CDR1 SGHDT, CDR2 YYEEEE. Trimming took 4 bases from V and 7 from J; bases not matched to a gene: 3. The length of the CDR3 is 14 residues. This CDR3 is CASSPGTGNSPLHF. The CDR3 DNA sequence: TGTGCCAGCAGCCCCGGGACAGGGAATTCACCCCTCCACTTT.

The chain recombines TRBV7-3 with TRBJ2-1; possible D gene TRBD2, 5 bases. The germline CDR1 and CDR2 sequences are SGHTA and FQGTGA. Trimming left V 4 bases short and J 10 bases short, with 14 bases between. The CDR3 loop spans 13 amino acids. CDR3 nucleotides: TGTGCCAGCAGCTCGCCCCCAGCGGCGGAGCAGTTCTTC. Translation gives CASSSPPAAEQFF.